These 29 T cell receptor beta chains were sequenced from one sample in a study of T-cell reconstitution after alpha-beta-depleted transplantation in children. A library of TCRbeta sequences, prepared with unique molecular identifiers, was generated. MiXCR, applied by TCRdb to the PCR reads, yields one record per CDR3 protein. This sample has around 340,000 distinct CDR3 sequences, with 13% found just once. Specimen: PBMCs, collected from the stem cell graft. The receptor source for this set is a human donor who donated a stem cell graft to a child with Fanconi anemia.

In its sample, this clonotype was seen a few times. V and J are TRBV19 and TRBJ1-4; TRBD1 aligns across 8 bases. The CDR3 has 15 residues. In germline, CDR1 is LNHDA, CDR2 SQIVND (reference sequence). J was trimmed by 5 bases and V by 4 bases; bases with no gene match: 6. The DNA of the CDR3 is TGTGCCAGTAGTACCGGGACAGGACGGAATGAAAAACTGTTTTTT. As protein: CASSTGTGRNEKLFF.

This chain links TRBV7-2 with TRBJ2-1; tentatively, D is TRBD1 (5 bases). The CDR3 contains 14 residues. Looked up from germline, CDR1 is SGHTA and CDR2 is FQGNSA. Trimming took 1 base from V and 7 from J, leaving 11 bases between them. CDR3 coding DNA: TGTGCCAGCAGCTTAGTGGCAGGGCAGAATGAGCAGTTCTTC. Translated: CASSLVAGQNEQFF.

This chain uses TRBV18 with TRBJ2-1; D unclear. This CDR3 contains 17 residues. Germline V gene data show CDR1 as KGHSH and CDR2 as LQKENI. The V end was cut by 3 bases, the J end by 0 bases, with 15 bases between. CDR3 region: CASSPPMARSSYNEQFF. CDR3 coding DNA: TGTGCCAGCTCACCTCCCATGGCCCGGAGCTCCTACAATGAGCAGTTCTTC.

This chain uses TRBV7-2 with TRBJ2-7; 12 positions match TRBD1. After removal of 5 bases from V and 7 bases from J, the junction contained 6 bases not matched to a gene. Germline CDR1 is SGHTA and CDR2 is FQGNSA. This CDR3 is 14 amino acids long. The CDR3 sequence is CASSRDRGPREQYF. CDR3 DNA: TGTGCCAGCAGCAGGGACAGGGGGCCGAGGGAGCAGTACTTC.

This chain links TRBV5-1 with TRBJ2-1, with D perhaps given as TRBD1 or TRBD2 (6 bases each). The V and J ends lost 0 bases and 9 bases respectively, with 16 bases between them. This CDR3 comprises 15 residues. Germline V CDR1 and CDR2: SGHRS, YFSETQ. The DNA of the CDR3 is TGCGCCAGCAGCTTGGGGGATAGGGGGGAGAGTGAGCAGTTCTTC. Protein product: CASSLGDRGESEQFF.

The gene calls are TRBV5-6 and TRBJ1-5; D gene uncertain. V lost 1 base and J lost 4, with 9 bases in between. CDR3 length: 14 residues. The germline gives CDR1 SGHDT, CDR2 YYEEEE. The CDR3 DNA reads TGTGCCAGCAGCTTGTTCGAGCTAAATCAGCCCCAGCATTTT. It codes for CASSLFELNQPQHF.

The rearrangement links TRBV12-3 or TRBV12-4 to TRBJ2-1; unclear D gene. The CDR3 is made up of 17 amino acids. The V and J ends lost 5 bases and 0 bases respectively, with 17 bases between them. CDR3 nucleotides: TGTGCCAGCAGTATCGCCCGGGTCGTTAGCTCCTACAATGAGCAGTTCTTC. It is translated as CASSIARVVSSYNEQFF.

The chain carries TRBV30 and TRBJ2-3, with 11 nucleotides matching TRBD2. There are 15 residues in the CDR3. Germline lookup yields CDR1 GTSNPN and CDR2 SVGIG (reference sequence). J was trimmed by 8 bases and V by 3 bases; bases with no gene match: 10. The CDR3 nucleotides are TGTGCCTGGAGCACTAGCGGGGGTGGGTTCGGTACGCAGTATTTT. As protein: CAWSTSGGGFGTQYF.

The chain recombines TRBV4-3 with TRBJ2-4; 9 bases are a match to TRBD1. J gave up 8 bases and V 4 bases, and 15 bases lay outside the gene matches. Germline CDR1 reads LGHNA; CDR2 reads YSLEER. The CDR3 is made up of 17 amino acids. The CDR3 DNA reads as TGCGCCAGCAGCCGGGGGACAGGGAAGAAGGGGGGAGACATTCAGTACTTC. Encoded protein: CASSRGTGKKGGDIQYF.

This clonotype was seen a handful of times. The chain couples TRBV4-3 to TRBJ2-1; possible D gene TRBD2, 7 bases. The CDR3 loop spans 16 amino acids. Trimming stripped 4 bases from V and 8 bases from J, with 21 bases between. Germline lookup yields CDR1 LGHNA and CDR2 YSLEER. This chain's CDR3 is CASSRGGPARRDEQFF. In DNA form, the CDR3 reads TGCGCCAGCAGCCGCGGGGGCCCGGCTCGTCGAGATGAGCAGTTCTTC.

This clonotype has ten or more counts. The chain is built from TRBV24-1 and TRBJ2-3; D unresolved. The CDR3 consists of 13 residues. Germline assignment: CDR1 KGHDR and CDR2 SFDVKD. V gave up 4 bases and J gave up 2 bases, with 6 bases separating them. The CDR3 spells CATSEAATDTQYF. Written as DNA, the CDR3 is TGTGCCACCAGTGAGGCAGCCACAGATACGCAGTATTTT.

This clonotype was picked up many times. The chain couples TRBV5-1 to TRBJ2-5; 12 nucleotides match TRBD1. This CDR3 has 17 amino acids. V was clipped by 5 bases and J by 3 bases; unmatched bases: 11. Germline CDR1 and CDR2: SGHRS and YFSETQ. The CDR3 region is CASSYSPGQGAEETQYF. CDR3 nucleotides: TGCGCCAGCAGTTATTCTCCGGGACAGGGGGCTGAAGAGACCCAGTACTTC.

This chain connects TRBV20-1 to TRBJ2-3, with 9 bases matching TRBD2. The CDR3 spans 14 residues. CDR1 and CDR2 (germline): DFQATT, SNEGSKA (reference sequence). Here the CDR3 reads CSGPLAGTTDTQYF. For the CDR3, the DNA is TGCAGCGGGCCTCTAGCGGGGACCACAGATACGCAGTATTTT.

This clonotype has just a few counts. V is TRBV5-1 and J is TRBJ2-3, with 7 positions matching TRBD2. From germline, CDR1 is SGHRS and CDR2 YFSETQ. The trim removed 1 base at V and 4 bases at J, leaving 0 bases unmatched. This CDR3 region has 13 residues. The CDR3 here is CASSLREADTQYF. Written as DNA, the CDR3 is TGCGCCAGCAGCTTGCGGGAGGCAGATACGCAGTATTTT.

The chain has TRBV7-2 and TRBJ2-2; maybe TRBD1 (5 bases). V was cut by 2 bases and J by 6 bases, with 7 bases left in between. CDR1 is SGHTA, CDR2 FQGNSA, per germline. The CDR3 covers 13 residues. CDR3 residues: CASSLNRPGELFF. The CDR3, as DNA: TGTGCCAGCAGCTTAAACAGGCCCGGGGAGCTGTTTTTT.

This chain connects TRBV6-5 to TRBJ1-2; tentative D call: TRBD1 (6 bases). Germline V gene sequence: CDR1 MNHEY, CDR2 SVGAGI. The CDR3 extends over 15 amino acids. V shed 0 bases and J shed 6 bases, with 14 bases lying between them. The CDR3 loop reads CASSYSWGREDGYTF. CDR3 bases: TGTGCCAGCAGTTACTCGTGGGGGCGCGAGGATGGCTACACCTTC.

The chain is built from TRBV5-1 and TRBJ2-7, with D unclear. CDR1 SGHRS and CDR2 YFSETQ come from the germline V gene. Trimming stripped 4 bases from V and 0 bases from J, with 11 bases between. The CDR3 is 14 amino acids. CDR3 residues: CASSDLKSSYEQYF. The CDR3 DNA follows: TGCGCCAGCAGCGATCTCAAGAGCTCCTACGAGCAGTACTTC. Supplemented by reference TRBV5-1 and TRBJ2-7, the full variable domain reads KAGVTQTPRYLIKTRGQQVTLSCSPISGHRSVSWYQQTPGQGLQFLFEYFSETQRNKGNFPGRFSGRQFSNSRSEMNVSTLELGDSALYLCASSDLKSSYEQYFGPGTRLTVT.

At least ten counts were recorded for this clonotype. This chain uses TRBV6-5 with TRBJ2-1; no clear D. V was clipped by 4 bases and J by 0 bases, with 13 bases between them. Germline V gene data show CDR1 as MNHEY and CDR2 as SVGAGI. The length of the CDR3 is 16 residues. This CDR3 reads CASSSGQAYSYNEQFF. The CDR3 bases are TGTGCCAGCAGTTCTGGGCAGGCATACTCCTACAATGAGCAGTTCTTC.

This clonotype was detected a few times. CDR3 loop: CSARGDRSSNQPQHF. CDR3 in DNA: TGCAGTGCTAGGGGCGACAGAAGTAGCAATCAGCCCCAGCATTTT. The chain is built from TRBV20-1 and TRBJ1-5, with a weak D call TRBD1 (5 bases). The CDR3 sequence is 15 residues long. V lost 3 bases and J lost 0, with 12 bases in between. Germline CDR1 is DFQATT and CDR2 is SNEGSKA (reference sequence).

This clonotype turned up a few times. The chain recombines TRBV4-2 with TRBJ2-5; D uncertain. CDR1 and CDR2 from the germline V gene are LGHNA and YNFKEQ. The CDR3 sequence is 15 residues long. Deletions cut 0 bases from V and 7 bases from J, with 15 bases between. CDR3 sequence: CASSQDLELVGTQYF. CDR3 coding DNA: TGTGCCAGCAGCCAAGACCTCGAACTGGTCGGGACCCAGTACTTC.

The V gene is TRBV6-6, the J gene TRBJ2-7, with D perhaps assigned TRBD1 or TRBD2 (6 bases each). CDR1 is MNHNY, CDR2 SVGAGI, per germline (reference sequence). V lost 5 bases and J 7 bases, leaving 15 bases between the germline ends. This CDR3 comprises 13 residues. CDR3 nucleotides: TGTGCCAGCAGTGACGCCAGGGGAGGTGAGCAGTACTTC. This encodes CASSDARGGEQYF.

The J gene is TRBJ1-5, the V gene TRBV7-8; 7 nucleotides agree with TRBD1. V was pared by 1 base and J by 4 bases, with 7 bases of the junction left unmatched. CDR1 is SGHVS, CDR2 FQNEAQ, per germline. The CDR3 is 16 residues long. This CDR3 reads CASSLGWTGVNQPQHF. In nucleotides, the CDR3 is TGTGCCAGCAGCTTAGGATGGACAGGAGTGAATCAGCCCCAGCATTTT.

The chain uses TRBV10-2 and TRBJ1-2; a possible D gene is TRBD1 (5 bases). V lost 4 bases, J lost 6 bases, and 12 bases lay in between. The CDR3 consists of 13 residues. Germline CDR1 is WSHSY and CDR2 is SAAADI. The CDR3 region is CASSASLGDGYTF. CDR3 bases: TGCGCCAGCAGTGCCAGTTTAGGGGATGGCTACACCTTC.

Only a few counts were recorded for this clonotype. The rearrangement links TRBV12-3 or TRBV12-4 to TRBJ2-7, with 8 bases matching TRBD1. The CDR3 runs 14 residues. J gave up 5 bases and V 6 bases, and 9 bases lay outside the gene matches. The chain's CDR3 is CASRPGTGSNEQYF. The CDR3 coding sequence is TGTGCCAGCAGACCCGGGACAGGATCGAACGAGCAGTACTTC.

This clonotype was seen ten or more times. The chain uses TRBV6-2 or TRBV6-3 and TRBJ1-1; TRBD1 agrees at 7 bases. The CDR3 extends over 16 amino acids. Germline CDR1 MNHEY, CDR2 SVGEGT. Unmatched junction bases numbered 8, after V lost 0 bases and J lost 4 bases. This CDR3 reads CASSYSTAGGSTEAFF. CDR3 DNA: TGTGCCAGCAGTTACTCGACGGCAGGGGGGAGCACTGAAGCTTTCTTT.

This clonotype occurred many times. The genes are TRBV5-5 and TRBJ2-5; 10 bases align to TRBD1. Germline trimming cut 4 bases from V and 4 bases from J; bases unmatched to any gene: 4. The V gene's germline CDR1 is SGHKS and CDR2 YYEKEE (reference sequence). The CDR3 is made up of 14 amino acids. Here the CDR3 DNA reads TGTGCCAGCAGCCTGGGACAGGGGCGAGAGACCCAGTACTTC. This gives the protein CASSLGQGRETQYF.

This clonotype was picked up a small number of times. CDR3 amino acids: CAWSRGAILLPNTEAFF. CDR3 in DNA: TGTGCCTGGAGTCGGGGGGCTATCCTACTACCCAACACTGAAGCTTTCTTT. The chain has TRBV30 and TRBJ1-1, with a tentative D call TRBD1 (6 bases). CDR1 GTSNPN and CDR2 SVGIG come from the germline V gene (reference sequence). This CDR3 has 17 residues. Trimming left V 2 bases short and J 2 bases short, with 21 bases between.

This clonotype was counted only a few times. The chain has TRBV5-1 and TRBJ2-2, with 8 bases aligning to TRBD1. Germline V CDR1 and CDR2: SGHRS, YFSETQ. This CDR3 is built from 15 residues. Unmatched junction bases numbered 3, after V lost 4 bases and J lost 1 base. CDR3 amino acids: CASSGGTGNTGELFF. The CDR3 DNA follows: TGCGCCAGCAGCGGGGGGACAGGGAACACCGGGGAGCTGTTTTTT.

The V call is TRBV29-1, the J call TRBJ1-2; D is perhaps TRBD1 (5 bases). The CDR3 covers 11 residues. V dropped 4 bases and J dropped 8 bases, with 11 bases sitting between them. Looked up from germline, CDR1 is SQVTM and CDR2 is ANQGSEA. As DNA, the CDR3 is TGCAGCGTTGTGTCAGGGAGAGGCTACACCTTC. Translated, it gives CSVVSGRGYTF. The whole variable domain, filled in from reference TRBV29-1 and TRBJ1-2, reads SAVISQKPSRDICQRGTSLTIQCQVDSQVTMMFWYRQQPGQSLTLIATANQGSEATYESGFVIDKFPISRPNLTFSTLTVSNMSPEDSSIYLCSVVSGRGYTFGSGTRLTVV.